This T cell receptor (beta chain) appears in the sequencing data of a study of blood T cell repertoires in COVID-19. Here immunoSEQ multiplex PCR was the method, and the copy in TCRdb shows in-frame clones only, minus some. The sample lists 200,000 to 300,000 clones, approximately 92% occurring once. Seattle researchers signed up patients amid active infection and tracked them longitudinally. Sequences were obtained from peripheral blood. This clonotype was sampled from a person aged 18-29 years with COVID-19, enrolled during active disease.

CDR3 loop: CASSWGGSAYEQYF. The CDR3 nucleotides read TGTGCCAGCAGTTGGGGCGGGAGCGCCTACGAGCAGTACTTC. The chain combines TRBV28 with TRBJ2-7; 7 bases match TRBD2. The CDR3 extends over 14 amino acids. Germline V gene lookup returns CDR1 MDHEN and CDR2 SYDVKM. The J segment lost 2 bases and the V segment lost 4 bases, leaving 5 bases of the junction unmatched. The full variable domain, its missing parts supplied by reference TRBV28 and TRBJ2-7, is DVKVTQSSRYLVKRTGEKVFLECVQDMDHENMFWYRQDPGLGLRLIYFSYDVKMKEKGDIPEGYSVSREKKERFSLILESASTNQTSMYLCASSWGGSAYEQYFGPGTRLTVT.